Listed below are T cell receptor beta chains from one sample, sequenced in a study of CD8 T cells in ankylosing spondylitis. TCRdb reprocessed the 5' RACE reads via MiXCR and lists one record per CDR3 protein. The data show 200,000 to 250,000 distinct CDR3 sequences, about 7% seen once. Material: blood, either unsorted or a sorted T cell fraction (not recorded which). The receptors were sampled from a male donor with ankylosing spondylitis. CDR3s include the opening cysteine and the closing phenylalanine or tryptophan. The D gene is left open where the match is weak. Only part of the rows carry a size: once, few, many, or a class if the clone is expanded.

TRBV7-6	few	NA	TRBJ1-1	TGTGCCAGCAGCTTGGCGGGACTCGACACTGAAGCTTTCTTT	CASSLAGLDTEAFF
TRBV6-4	many	TRBD1	TRBJ1-4	TGTGCCAGCAGTCTTATAACTCCGGGACAGGGTCCTTCAACTAATGAAAAACTGTTTTTT	CASSLITPGQGPSTNEKLFF
TRBV12-3/TRBV12-4	NA	NA	TRBJ2-5	TGTGCCAGCAGTTTAGGCCTCCCAGAGACCCAGTACTTC	CASSLGLPETQYF
TRBV28	many	TRBD1	TRBJ2-7	TGTGCCAGCAGTTCTCGACAGGGGGAATTGTACGAGCAGTACTTC	CASSSRQGELYEQYF
TRBV5-1	many	NA	TRBJ1-1	TGCGCCAGCAGCTTGGTGGCGGGGGCAGTCACTGAAGCTTTCTTT	CASSLVAGAVTEAFF
TRBV29-1	many	NA	TRBJ2-5	TGCAGCGTTGAAGATTTAGGAATATCCCAAGAGACCCAGTACTTC	CSVEDLGISQETQYF
TRBV9	few	TRBD2	TRBJ2-2	TGTGCCAGCAGCGTATGGGCACTAGCGGGAGGGCCTAACACCGGGGAGCTGTTTTTT	CASSVWALAGGPNTGELFF
TRBV5-1	many	NA	TRBJ2-3	TGCGCCAGCAGCCCCTCGCAGGGGCAGCAAGATACGCAGTATTTT	CASSPSQGQQDTQYF
TRBV19	many	NA	TRBJ2-7	TGTGCCAGTAGTATAGCAGCGGGTGAGCAGTACTTC	CASSIAAGEQYF
TRBV2	many	NA	TRBJ2-1	TGTGCCAGCAGGTTAGATTACAATGAGCAGTTCTTC	CASRLDYNEQFF
TRBV13	many	TRBD1	TRBJ1-1	TGTGCCAGCAGCCTAACTCAGGGGGCTGAAACTGAAGCTTTCTTT	CASSLTQGAETEAFF
TRBV19	few	NA	TRBJ2-7	TGTGCCAGTAGTATGAGACAGGGAGGGGGCGAGCAGTACTTC	CASSMRQGGGEQYF
TRBV5-1	NA	TRBD1	TRBJ1-1	TGCGCCAGCAGCCCCAGGGGGGCTGAAGGCACTGAAGCTTTCTTT	CASSPRGAEGTEAFF
TRBV11-2	many	NA	TRBJ2-7	TGTGCCAGCAGCTTCGGGCCACGGTACTACGAGCAGTACTTC	CASSFGPRYYEQYF
TRBV6-5	many	NA	TRBJ2-7	TGTGCCAGCAGTTACGACCCCCCTCGAACAGCCCGAAGGCCCTACGAGCAGTACTTC	CASSYDPPRTARRPYEQYF
TRBV29-1	many	TRBD2	TRBJ2-1	TGCAGCGTTCGGGGGGAGTACTACAATGAGCAGTTCTTC	CSVRGEYYNEQFF
TRBV18	few	TRBD2	TRBJ2-3	TGTGCCAGCTCATCCTCCGGGACTACATACACAGATACGCAGTATTTT	CASSSSGTTYTDTQYF
TRBV25-1	many	NA	TRBJ1-1	TGTGCCAGCAGTGAACCGACTGATGGACACACTGAAGCTTTCTTT	CASSEPTDGHTEAFF
TRBV10-3	many	NA	TRBJ2-7	TGTGCCATCAGGGGACAAGGGGGACTCTCCTACGAGCAGTACTTC	CAIRGQGGLSYEQYF
TRBV7-6	NA	NA	TRBJ2-1	TGTGCCAGCAGCTTCTCTCGCAGAAACAATGAGCAGTTCTTC	CASSFSRRNNEQFF
TRBV25-1	many	TRBD2	TRBJ2-5	TGTGCCAGCAGTGAATACGGGGGGTACCAAGAGACCCAGTACTTC	CASSEYGGYQETQYF
TRBV23-1	NA	NA	TRBJ2-7	TGCGCCAGCAGTAGAGGAGACAACTCCTACGAGCAGTACTTC	CASSRGDNSYEQYF
TRBV28	many	TRBD1	TRBJ1-5	TGTGCCAGCAAGCGACAGGGGAGAAATCAGCCCCAGCATTTT	CASKRQGRNQPQHF
TRBV6-2/TRBV6-3	many	NA	TRBJ1-1	TGTGCCAGCAGCCTTCCCCGGACAGCCCTTGAAGCTTTCTTT	CASSLPRTALEAFF
TRBV6-5	many	TRBD1	TRBJ1-5	TGTGCCAGCAGCTTACCGGGACAGGGGAATCAGCCCCAGCATTTT	CASSLPGQGNQPQHF
TRBV6-2/TRBV6-3	once	NA	TRBJ2-7	TGTGCCAGCAGTGTGAGGACATCTTACGAGCAGTACTTC	CASSVRTSYEQYF
TRBV7-9	many	TRBD1	TRBJ2-5	TGTGCCAGCAGCTTCCACAGGGGGTTAGAGACCCAGTACTTC	CASSFHRGLETQYF
TRBV29-1	many	NA	TRBJ1-2	TGCAGCGTCATGGATCAGGGTGGCTACACCTTC	CSVMDQGGYTF
TRBV14	few	TRBD1	TRBJ2-1	TGTGCCAGCGCAACGACAGGGCCCGGGAATGAGCAGTTCTTC	CASATTGPGNEQFF